A selection of T cell receptor beta chains follows, all from one sample in a study of blood T cells in healthy people across ages. TCRdb used MiXCR to reprocess the 5' RACE reads, holding one entry per CDR3 protein. The sample contains 500,000 to 700,000 distinct CDR3 sequences, about 30% of which appear only once. The sequenced material came from blood. The receptors shown here come from a woman older than 75 in good health. Both conserved end residues are part of each CDR3. The D gene is left open where the match is weak. Some rows have no size entry. The others give once, few or many, or a class for an expanded clone.

d_gene | abundance | j_gene | v_gene | CDR3nt | CDR3aa
- | - | TRBJ2-7 | TRBV20-1 | TGCAGTGCTCGCGGGTGGGCGGGGAAAGCCTACGAGCAGTACTTC | CSARGWAGKAYEQYF
- | many | TRBJ2-6 | TRBV5-1 | TGCGCCAGCAGCTTGGAGTTGGGGCGTGGGGCCAACGTCCTGACTTTC | CASSLELGRGANVLTF
TRBD2 | few | TRBJ2-3 | TRBV24-1 | TGTGCCACCAGTGACCGTCGAGAAGCGGGGGCCTTCGATACGCAGTATTTT | CATSDRREAGAFDTQYF
- | - | TRBJ1-1 | TRBV7-8 | TGTGCCAGCAGGACTATAACTGAAGCTTTCTTT | CASRTITEAFF
- | many | TRBJ2-7 | TRBV5-1 | TGCGCCAGCAGCGCGCTACAGGGAAAGAGCTCCTACAATGAGCAGTACTTC | CASSALQGKSSYNEQYF
TRBD2 | - | TRBJ2-1 | TRBV27 | TGTGCCAGCAGTTTATTAGCGGGGGGAGGGGATACGCAGTTCTTC | CASSLLAGGGDTQFF
- | - | TRBJ1-1 | TRBV20-1 | TGCAGTGCTAGGGACACCCCGAACACTGGAGCTTTCTTT | CSARDTPNTGAFF
- | - | TRBJ1-1 | TRBV7-2 | TGTGCCAGCAGCTTAGCGCAGATGGACACTGAAGCTTTCTTT | CASSLAQMDTEAFF
- | many | TRBJ2-3 | TRBV20-1 | TGCAGTGCTTCCCGGATGGGGGCCCTCGGAGATACGCAGTATTTT | CSASRMGALGDTQYF
- | many | TRBJ1-2 | TRBV5-1 | TGCGCCAGCAGGGGGGCAGCCCGAACATTTAACTATGGCTACACCTTC | CASRGAARTFNYGYTF
TRBD1 | many | TRBJ2-3 | TRBV5-1 | TGCGCCAGCAGCTTGGAAATAACAGGGGGCACAGATACGCAGTATTTT | CASSLEITGGTDTQYF
TRBD2 | - | TRBJ2-7 | TRBV3-1 | TGTGCCAGCAGCCCCCCGACTAGCGGGGGGAGGTACGAGCAGTACTTC | CASSPPTSGGRYEQYF
- | many | TRBJ2-7 | TRBV12-3/TRBV12-4 | TGTGCCAGCAGTTTGGTGGGGGCCGATGAGCAGTACTTC | CASSLVGADEQYF
- | - | TRBJ2-5 | TRBV24-1 | TGTGCCACCAGTGACTCCTCTGGGAGTCAAGAGACCCAGTACTTC | CATSDSSGSQETQYF
- | many | TRBJ2-5 | TRBV6-1 | TGTGCCAGCAGCCCCAGGGGCTTGACGGAGACCCAGTACTTC | CASSPRGLTETQYF
TRBD2 | many | TRBJ2-1 | TRBV10-3 | TGTGCCATCAGTGCGGCTAGCGGGGGGGCGGCCTACAATGAGCAGTTCTTC | CAISAASGGAAYNEQFF
- | few | TRBJ2-3 | TRBV21-1 | TGTGCCAGCAGCAAAGCCGGACAGACTAGCACAGATACGCAGTATTTT | CASSKAGQTSTDTQYF
TRBD1 | few | TRBJ2-5 | TRBV5-1 | TGCGCCAGCAGCCAGATCGGGACAGGGGGCCGGGAGACCCAGTACTTC | CASSQIGTGGRETQYF
- | - | TRBJ1-4 | TRBV18 | TGTGCCAGCTCACCAACGTATGAAAAACTGTTTTTT | CASSPTYEKLFF
- | many | TRBJ2-5 | TRBV5-6 | TGTGCCAGCAGCTTGGCCCAAAAAGGCAGACAAGAGACCCAGTACTTC | CASSLAQKGRQETQYF
TRBD1 | many | TRBJ1-2 | TRBV20-1 | TGCAGCGCCGGGACAGGCGATGGCTACACCTTC | CSAGTGDGYTF
- | - | TRBJ2-1 | TRBV20-1 | TGCAGTGCTAGCCCGACGGGACTGTACAATGAGCAGTTCTTC | CSASPTGLYNEQFF
TRBD1 | many | TRBJ2-4 | TRBV5-6 | TGTGCCAGCAGCTTGGTTGGGACAGAGGGCATTCAGTACTTC | CASSLVGTEGIQYF
TRBD2 | - | TRBJ2-7 | TRBV6-5 | TGTGCCAGCAGTTACCCGGCTAGCGGGGCAGCCTACGAGCAGTACTTC | CASSYPASGAAYEQYF
TRBD1 | many | TRBJ2-1 | TRBV7-3 | TGTGCCAGCAGCTCCCAGGGGGCTCGGGATGAGCAGTTCTTC | CASSSQGARDEQFF
- | once | TRBJ2-3 | TRBV7-9 | TGTGCCAGCAGCCTCGCGGGACTCCGAACTTCAGACACGCAGTATTTT | CASSLAGLRTSDTQYF
- | many | TRBJ1-2 | TRBV20-1 | TGCAGTGCCACATCTAACACAGGAGGCGGCTACACCTTC | CSATSNTGGGYTF
- | - | TRBJ1-2 | TRBV7-2 | TGTGCCAGCAGCCGAGGAGGGGACCACTATGGCTACACCTTC | CASSRGGDHYGYTF
- | - | TRBJ1-5 | TRBV6-1 | TGTGCCAGCAGTCCTGCTGGGGGGGTATTTATCAATCAGCCCCAGCATTTT | CASSPAGGVFINQPQHF
- | few | TRBJ1-1 | TRBV20-1 | TGCAGTGCTCCCCGAACAGTGAACACTGAAGCTTTCTTT | CSAPRTVNTEAFF
- | many | TRBJ1-2 | TRBV6-1 | TGTGCCAGCAGTGAATCTCTGGTAGCTAACTATGGCTACACCTTC | CASSESLVANYGYTF
- | many | TRBJ2-3 | TRBV27 | TGTGCCAGCAGTTTTGGCGGGACCACAGATACGCAGTATTTT | CASSFGGTTDTQYF
- | - | TRBJ2-7 | TRBV3-1 | TGTACCAGCAGCCAAGAGATACACGCCAATGAGCAGTACTTC | CTSSQEIHANEQYF
- | - | TRBJ2-5 | TRBV5-1 | TGCGCCAGCAGATCGGGCTGGCGGGAGACCCAGTACTTC | CASRSGWRETQYF
- | - | TRBJ1-1 | TRBV18 | TGTGCCAGCTCACCAGTCAGCGTTAGTACAGCGCCTATGAACACTGAAGCTTTCTTT | CASSPVSVSTAPMNTEAFF
- | - | TRBJ2-2 | TRBV5-1 | TGCGCCAGCAGCTTTAAATCCGGGACGGGACGGTCCGGGGAGCTGTTTTTT | CASSFKSGTGRSGELFF
- | many | TRBJ2-1 | TRBV7-9 | TGTGCCAGCAGCTTTTCTGTCTCAGATGAGCAGTTCTTC | CASSFSVSDEQFF
- | many | TRBJ2-5 | TRBV29-1 | TGCAGCGTCCTAGCAGGGTTCGGAGAGACCCAGTACTTC | CSVLAGFGETQYF
- | many | TRBJ2-3 | TRBV20-1 | TGCAGTGCTAGCCCTGGCGGCGCAGATACGCAGTATTTT | CSASPGGADTQYF
TRBD2 | many | TRBJ2-7 | TRBV7-8 | TGTGCCAGCAGTCACGTCTCGGGGGGGGCTAGTCTCTACGAGCAGTACTTC | CASSHVSGGASLYEQYF
- | many | TRBJ2-5 | TRBV28 | TGCGCCAGCAGCTGGGGCAGTCAAGAGACCCAGTACTTC | CASSWGSQETQYF
TRBD2 | many | TRBJ2-5 | TRBV11-2 | TGTGCCAGCAGCTTAGCGGCGGGGGGGGCCGGAAAGACCCAGTACTTC | CASSLAAGGAGKTQYF
- | - | TRBJ2-1 | TRBV6-5 | TGTGCCAGCAGCCACCCGTCGGGCAGTTTGAATGAGCAGTTCTTC | CASSHPSGSLNEQFF
- | - | TRBJ2-5 | TRBV7-6 | TGTGCCAGCAGCGTAGCTCCGGAGGAGGAGACCCAGTACTTC | CASSVAPEEETQYF
- | - | TRBJ1-1 | TRBV7-4 | TGTGCCAGCAGCTTAGAGGGCGACATCATGAACACTGAAGCTTTCTTT | CASSLEGDIMNTEAFF
- | many | TRBJ1-6 | TRBV5-1 | TGCGCCAGCAGCTTGGGGGGAGAAAGTAATTCACCCCTCCACTTT | CASSLGGESNSPLHF